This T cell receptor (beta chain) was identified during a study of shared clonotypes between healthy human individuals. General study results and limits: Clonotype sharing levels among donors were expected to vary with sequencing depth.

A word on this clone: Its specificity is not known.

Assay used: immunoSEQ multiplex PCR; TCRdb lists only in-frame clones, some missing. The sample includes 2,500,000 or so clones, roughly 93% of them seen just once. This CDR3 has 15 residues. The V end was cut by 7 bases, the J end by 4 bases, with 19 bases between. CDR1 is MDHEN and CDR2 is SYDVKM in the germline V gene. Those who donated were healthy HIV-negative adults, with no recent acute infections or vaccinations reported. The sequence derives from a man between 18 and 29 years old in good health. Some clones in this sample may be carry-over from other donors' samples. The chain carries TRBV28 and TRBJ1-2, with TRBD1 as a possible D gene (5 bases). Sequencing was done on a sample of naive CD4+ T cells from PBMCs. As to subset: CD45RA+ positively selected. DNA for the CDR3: TGTGCCAGCATCCCGGGGGTCAGGCAAATCTATGGCTACACCTTC. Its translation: CASIPGVRQIYGYTF.